Listed below are T cell receptor beta chains from one sample, sequenced in a study of T-cell reconstitution after alpha-beta-depleted transplantation in children. TCRdb re-analysed the PCR reads in MiXCR, keeping a single row per CDR3 protein. The sample consists of 200,000 to 300,000 distinct CDR3 sequences, over 20% of them appearing once. The sample was PBMCs, taken before TCRalphabeta/CD19-depleted stem cell transplant. These receptor sequences come from a girl aged 2-10 years with Fanconi anemia, due to receive a stem cell transplant. CDR3s include the opening cysteine and the closing phenylalanine or tryptophan. A D gene is named only where the DNA matches it firmly. Where a row states a size, it is once, few, many or the class of an expanded clone; other rows omit it.

clone size	D gene	V gene	J gene	CDR3 protein	CDR3 DNA
few	TRBD2	TRBV29-1	TRBJ2-7	CSVGGRGGRYEQYF	TGCAGCGTTGGGGGCCGGGGGGGGCGCTACGAGCAGTACTTC
many	NA	TRBV29-1	TRBJ1-2	CSARDTNYGYTF	TGCAGCGCCAGGGACACTAACTATGGCTACACCTTC
many	TRBD2	TRBV29-1	TRBJ2-1	CSVDLLPERGGWYNEQFF	TGCAGCGTTGATCTTCTGCCGGAACGGGGAGGGTGGTACAATGAGCAGTTCTTC
NA	TRBD2	TRBV11-3	TRBJ2-1	CASSYAGDEQFF	TGTGCCAGCAGCTACGCGGGGGATGAGCAGTTCTTC
NA	TRBD2	TRBV20-1	TRBJ2-1	CSASSGTSGSYEQFF	TGCAGTGCTAGCTCCGGGACTAGCGGGAGCTATGAGCAGTTCTTC
NA	NA	TRBV5-1	TRBJ2-1	CASRWTATSYNEQFF	TGCGCCAGCAGGTGGACAGCTACTTCCTACAATGAGCAGTTCTTC
NA	TRBD1	TRBV4-2	TRBJ2-7	CASSQDQTSTGTGGYEQYF	TGTGCCAGCAGCCAAGATCAAACCTCTACCGGGACAGGGGGCTACGAGCAGTACTTC
NA	TRBD1	TRBV29-1	TRBJ2-1	CSARTGVPHEQFF	TGCAGCGCTAGGACAGGGGTACCCCATGAGCAGTTCTTC
NA	NA	TRBV5-1	TRBJ2-2	CASSLRTDLTGELFF	TGCGCCAGCAGCTTGAGAACGGACTTAACCGGGGAGCTGTTTTTT
many	TRBD2	TRBV29-1	TRBJ2-1	CSVVPGLAGGRDEQFF	TGCAGCGTTGTTCCGGGACTAGCGGGAGGGCGCGATGAGCAGTTCTTC
NA	NA	TRBV25-1	TRBJ2-7	CASSGHLQGGYEQYF	TGTGCCAGCAGTGGGCATTTACAGGGTGGTTACGAGCAGTACTTC
NA	TRBD1	TRBV7-9	TRBJ2-2	CASQGQGHTGELFF	TGTGCCAGCCAGGGACAGGGGCACACCGGGGAGCTGTTTTTT
few	TRBD1	TRBV20-1	TRBJ2-5	CSAEDRDQETQYF	TGCAGTGCTGAGGACAGGGATCAAGAGACCCAGTACTTC
many	TRBD1	TRBV29-1	TRBJ2-1	CSAREPGQGANEQFF	TGCAGCGCCCGGGAACCGGGACAGGGGGCCAATGAGCAGTTCTTC
NA	NA	TRBV28	TRBJ2-2	CASSLSGTAGTGELFF	TGTGCCAGCAGTTTATCAGGAACAGCCGGCACCGGGGAGCTGTTTTTT
NA	TRBD1	TRBV4-1	TRBJ2-7	CASSLGPFAGTGPYEQYF	TGCGCCAGCAGTCTTGGTCCCTTCGCAGGGACAGGTCCCTACGAGCAGTACTTC
NA	TRBD2	TRBV20-1	TRBJ2-1	CCARDQKGGGWNEQFF	TGCTGTGCTAGAGATCAAAAGGGCGGGGGATGGAATGAGCAGTTCTTC
NA	TRBD2	TRBV10-3	TRBJ2-1	CAISGSSGRSYNEQFF	TGTGCCATCAGTGGCTCTAGCGGTCGCTCCTACAATGAGCAGTTCTTC
NA	NA	TRBV18	TRBJ2-3	CASSPPGSPHTQYF	TGTGCCAGCTCACCACCTGGATCGCCACATACGCAGTATTTT
many	TRBD1	TRBV12-3/TRBV12-4	TRBJ2-1	CASSPTGGNSYNEQFF	TGTGCCAGCAGCCCCACAGGGGGGAACTCCTACAATGAGCAGTTCTTC
NA	NA	TRBV21-1	TRBJ1-3	CASSLPYSGNTIYF	TGTGCCAGCAGCCTCCCATACTCTGGAAACACCATATATTTT
NA	NA	TRBV20-1	TRBJ2-5	CSVVGGQETQYF	TGCAGTGTCGTGGGGGGACAAGAGACCCAGTACTTC